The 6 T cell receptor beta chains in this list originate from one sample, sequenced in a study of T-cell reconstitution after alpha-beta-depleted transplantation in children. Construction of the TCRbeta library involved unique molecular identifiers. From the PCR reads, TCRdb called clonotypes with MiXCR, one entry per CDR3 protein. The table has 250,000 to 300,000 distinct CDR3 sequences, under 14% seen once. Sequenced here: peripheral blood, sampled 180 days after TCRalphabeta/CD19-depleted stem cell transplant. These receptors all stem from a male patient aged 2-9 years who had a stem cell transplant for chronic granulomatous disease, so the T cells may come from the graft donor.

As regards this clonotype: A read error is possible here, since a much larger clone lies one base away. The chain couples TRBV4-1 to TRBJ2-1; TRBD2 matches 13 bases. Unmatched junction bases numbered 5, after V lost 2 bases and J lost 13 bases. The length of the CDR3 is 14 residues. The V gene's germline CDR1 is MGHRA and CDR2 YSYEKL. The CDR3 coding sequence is TGCGCCAGCAGCCAATTAGGACTAGCGGGAGCTCAGTTCTTC. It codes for CASSQLGLAGAQFF.

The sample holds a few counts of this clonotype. The CDR3 protein is CASSPRQNHEKLFF. CDR3 DNA sequence: TGTGCCAGCTCACCAAGACAGAACCATGAAAAACTGTTTTTT. The V call is TRBV18, the J call TRBJ1-4; D is perhaps TRBD1 (5 bases). CDR1 and CDR2 (germline): KGHSH, LQKENI. Deletions cut 2 bases from V and 6 bases from J, with 10 bases between. The CDR3 spans 14 residues.

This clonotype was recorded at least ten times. The CDR3: CASSPAGHIVKNIQYF. CDR3 bases: TGTGCCAGCAGCCCCGCGGGGCATATCGTCAAAAACATTCAGTACTTC. V is TRBV28 and J is TRBJ2-4; a weak D match, TRBD2 (6 bases). The CDR3 is 16 residues long. V dropped 6 bases and J dropped 3 bases, with 18 bases sitting between them. The germline CDR1 and CDR2 sequences are MDHEN and SYDVKM.

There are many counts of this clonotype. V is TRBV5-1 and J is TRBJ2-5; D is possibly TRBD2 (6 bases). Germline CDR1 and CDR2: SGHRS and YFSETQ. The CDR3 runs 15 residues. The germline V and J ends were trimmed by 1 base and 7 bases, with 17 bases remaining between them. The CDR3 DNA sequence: TGCGCCAGCAGCTTGAGTGCGGGATCCCGCGGGACCCAGTACTTC. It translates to CASSLSAGSRGTQYF.

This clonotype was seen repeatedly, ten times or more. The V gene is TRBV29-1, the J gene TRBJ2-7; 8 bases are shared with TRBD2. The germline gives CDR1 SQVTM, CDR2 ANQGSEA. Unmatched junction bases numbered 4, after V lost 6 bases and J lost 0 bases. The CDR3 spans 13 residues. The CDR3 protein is CSVVAGSSYEQYF. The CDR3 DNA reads TGCAGCGTCGTAGCGGGGAGCTCCTACGAGCAGTACTTC.

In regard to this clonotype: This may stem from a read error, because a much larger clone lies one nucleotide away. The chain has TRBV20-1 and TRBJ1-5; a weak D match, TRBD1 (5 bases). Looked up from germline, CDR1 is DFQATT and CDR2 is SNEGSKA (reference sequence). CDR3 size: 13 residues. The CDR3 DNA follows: TGCAGTGCTAGACAGGGTAGGAATCAGCTCCAGCATTTT. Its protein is CSARQGRNQLQHF.